Shown below are 28 T cell receptor beta chains from a single sample sequenced in a study of early stage breast cancer tumors. Method: immunoSEQ multiplex PCR; TCRdb's copy keeps in-frame clones and lacks some. Of about 72,000 clones detected, 65% to 85% appear once; the ten largest clones hold approximately 3.7%. Sequenced material: blood. The receptor source for this set is a person between 60 and 70 years old with breast cancer.

The V gene is TRBV28, the J gene TRBJ1-1; D is possibly TRBD1 (5 bases). CDR3 length: 14 residues. Trimming took 3 bases from V and 3 from J, leaving 11 bases between them. The germline V gene encodes CDR1 MDHEN and CDR2 SYDVKM. CDR3: CASSFRGVDTEAFF. The CDR3 DNA is TGTGCCAGCAGTTTTCGGGGCGTCGACACTGAAGCTTTCTTT.

In DNA, the CDR3 is TGTGCCAGCAGTGAAATCACAGGGGGGAATGAAAAACTGTTTTTT. Translating it yields CASSEITGGNEKLFF. The V gene is TRBV2, the J gene TRBJ1-4; 8 bases map to TRBD1. The CDR3 consists of 15 residues. J lost 5 bases, V lost 2 bases, and 4 bases had no gene match. Germline V gene data show CDR1 as SNHLY and CDR2 as FYNNEI.

The rearrangement uses TRBV19 and TRBJ2-7; 10 bases agree with TRBD1. CDR1 and CDR2 from the germline V gene are LNHDA and SQIVND (reference sequence). The CDR3 has 14 residues. V gave up 7 bases and J gave up 2 bases; unmatched junction bases: 5. The CDR3 nucleotides read TGTGCCAGTAATCCGGGACAGGGGACCTACGAGCAGTACTTC. It codes for CASNPGQGTYEQYF.

The rearrangement uses TRBV12-5 and TRBJ1-6, with TRBD1 matching over 7 bases. After removal of 9 bases from V and 9 bases from J, the junction contained 14 bases not matched to a gene. CDR1 and CDR2 from the germline V gene are LGHNT and FRNRAP. The CDR3 extends over 15 amino acids. CDR3 sequence: CARGKGGQETSPLHF. The DNA for the CDR3 is TGTGCTAGAGGCAAAGGAGGACAGGAGACTTCACCCCTCCACTTT.

The rearrangement joins TRBV28 to TRBJ2-7; the D is unclear. Trimming left V 2 bases short and J 5 bases short, with 10 bases between. CDR1 and CDR2 (germline): MDHEN, SYDVKM. CDR3 length equals 13 residues. The CDR3 here is CASSLDLVNEQYF. The CDR3 DNA reads TGTGCCAGCAGTTTAGACCTGGTGAACGAGCAGTACTTC.

The rearrangement joins TRBV18 to TRBJ1-1, with a weak D call TRBD1 (5 bases). Per the germline V gene, CDR1 is KGHSH and CDR2 is LQKENI. Trimming removed 10 bases at V and 3 bases at J, with 15 bases between. The CDR3 consists of 13 residues. Here the CDR3 DNA reads TGTGCCACCTCGGGGGGGGGAGACACTGAAGCTTTCTTT. Translation gives CATSGGGDTEAFF.

This clone showed up just once. This chain joins TRBV12-5 and TRBJ2-1; 9 bases fit TRBD2. The CDR3 extends over 14 amino acids. Trimming at V came to 7 bases and at J to 0 bases, leaving 1 base not matched to a gene. CDR1 and CDR2 (germline): LGHNT, FRNRAP. CDR3 residues: CASVSGSSYNEQFF. The CDR3 bases are TGTGCTAGTGTTAGCGGGAGCTCCTACAATGAGCAGTTCTTC.

This chain joins TRBV13 and TRBJ2-3; TRBD2 aligns across 7 bases. The J segment lost 6 bases and the V segment lost 5 bases, leaving 8 bases of the junction unmatched. The CDR3 runs 14 residues. CDR1 PRHDT and CDR2 FYEKMQ come from the germline V gene (reference sequence). Here the CDR3 reads CASSARWEGDTQYF. CDR3 sequence (DNA): TGTGCCAGCAGCGCCCGATGGGAGGGGGATACGCAGTATTTT.

V and J are TRBV11-2 and TRBJ2-1; D remains unclear. V lost 1 base to trimming and J lost 4 bases, with 5 bases between them. Looked up from germline, CDR1 is SGHAT and CDR2 is FQNNGV. The CDR3 loop spans 13 amino acids. CDR3 in DNA: TGTGCCAGCAGCTTAGTAAAGTACAATGAGCAGTTCTTC. This encodes CASSLVKYNEQFF.

In this sample, this clone turned up once. This rearrangement joins TRBV5-6 to TRBJ1-1, with a weak D call TRBD1 (5 bases). This CDR3 region has 16 residues. The germline V and J ends were trimmed by 0 bases and 0 bases, with 12 bases remaining between them. Germline values: CDR1 SGHDT, CDR2 YYEEEE. DNA of the CDR3: TGTGCCAGCAGCTTGGCTGGGGGGGATTTGAACACTGAAGCTTTCTTT. Its translation is CASSLAGGDLNTEAFF. Looking up the rest from reference TRBV5-6 and TRBJ1-1 gives the full variable domain: DAGVTQSPTHLIKTRGQQVTLRCSPKSGHDTVSWYQQALGQGPQFIFQYYEEEERQRGNFPDRFSGHQFPNYSSELNVNALLLGDSALYLCASSLAGGDLNTEAFFGQGTRLTVV.

The chain couples TRBV5-1 to TRBJ2-1; D may be TRBD2 (5 bases). V was trimmed by 0 bases and J by 8 bases, leaving 12 bases between them. CDR1 is SGHRS and CDR2 is YFSETQ in the germline V gene. CDR3 size: 14 residues. The CDR3 here is CASSLGLFSDEQFF. CDR3 bases: TGCGCCAGCAGCTTGGGGCTGTTTAGCGATGAGCAGTTCTTC.

The rearrangement links TRBV6-6 to TRBJ2-3; D is unclear. CDR3 length: 11 residues. Per the germline V gene, CDR1 is MNHNY and CDR2 is SVGAGI (reference sequence). The germline V and J ends were trimmed by 2 bases and 6 bases, with 3 bases remaining between them. In nucleotides, the CDR3 is TGTGCCAGCAGTTACCGGGATACGCAGTATTTT. Amino acids: CASSYRDTQYF.

The genes are TRBV7-2 and TRBJ1-1; the match to TRBD1 covers 8 bases. Germline CDR1 and CDR2: SGHTA and FQGNSA. The J segment lost 4 bases and the V segment lost 5 bases, leaving 15 bases of the junction unmatched. The CDR3 loop spans 17 amino acids. The CDR3 loop is CASSKAGQGGGSTEAFF. CDR3 coding DNA: TGTGCCAGCAGCAAGGCTGGACAGGGTGGGGGGAGCACTGAAGCTTTCTTT.

The CDR3 sequence: CASMPGQGVVEKLFF. The CDR3 coding sequence is TGCGCCAGCATGCCGGGACAGGGGGTGGTTGAAAAACTGTTTTTT. The chain links TRBV4-1 to TRBJ1-4; 11 positions agree with TRBD1. The CDR3 length is 15 residues. Germline-derived CDR1 and CDR2 are MGHRA and YSYEKL. V gave up 7 bases and J gave up 7 bases; unmatched junction bases: 8.

V usage is TRBV5-6 and J usage is TRBJ2-7, with 7 bases aligning to TRBD1. The germline gives CDR1 SGHDT, CDR2 YYEEEE. This CDR3 is built from 16 residues. V lost 4 bases and J lost 7; bases outside the gene matches: 17. CDR3 region: CASSTDRAVLVLEQYF. The CDR3 bases are TGTGCCAGCAGCACTGACAGGGCGGTTTTGGTTTTGGAGCAGTACTTC.

The gene calls are TRBV5-1 and TRBJ2-1; D gene ambiguous. CDR1 and CDR2 from the germline V gene are SGHRS and YFSETQ. The CDR3 is made up of 15 amino acids. The ends were cut back, 0 bases at V and 2 bases at J, with 9 bases in the middle. The CDR3 loop is CASSLDPAPYNEQFF. DNA for the CDR3: TGCGCCAGCAGCTTGGATCCAGCCCCCTACAATGAGCAGTTCTTC.

The chain has TRBV6-6 and TRBJ2-1, with D possibly TRBD2 on 5 matching bases. Germline V lookup: CDR1 MNHNY, CDR2 SVGAGI (reference sequence). The V end lost 6 bases, the J end lost 8 bases, and 8 bases lay between the germline ends. This CDR3 is 11 amino acids long. This CDR3 reads CASSLEDEQFF. The CDR3 DNA is TGTGCCAGCAGCCTGGAGGATGAGCAGTTCTTC.

The rearrangement uses TRBV7-2 and TRBJ2-2; D remains unclear. CDR1 is SGHTA and CDR2 is FQGNSA in the germline V gene. The CDR3 is 13 residues long. Deletions cut 5 bases from V and 7 bases from J, with 11 bases between. The CDR3 bases are TGTGCCAGCAGCCGCTGGCGTGGCGGGGAGCTGTTTTTT. This gives the protein CASSRWRGGELFF.

This clone was seen more than once but under ten times. The chain has TRBV28 and TRBJ1-1; weak D call: TRBD1 (6 bases). V was trimmed by 6 bases and J by 5 bases, leaving 19 bases between them. Germline V gives CDR1 MDHEN, CDR2 SYDVKM. CDR3 size: 15 residues. The CDR3 reads CASSPRTVPGTEAFF. CDR3 bases: TGTGCCAGCAGCCCGAGGACAGTCCCCGGAACTGAAGCTTTCTTT.

Remarks on this clone: Other DNA variants within this sample encode the same CDR3. V is TRBV30 and J is TRBJ1-5; tentative D call: TRBD1 (6 bases). The CDR3 loop spans 13 amino acids. V was shortened by 0 bases and J by 4 bases, with 7 bases between the two germline ends. Germline V lookup: CDR1 GTSNPN, CDR2 SVGIG (reference sequence). CDR3 residues: CAWSVGGNQPQHF. The CDR3 nucleotides are TGTGCCTGGAGTGTAGGGGGTAATCAGCCCCAGCATTTT.

This sequence joins TRBV9 and TRBJ1-3; D remains ambiguous. Trimming pared 2 bases from V and 4 bases from J, leaving 4 bases between. Germline V CDR1 and CDR2: SGDLS, YYNGEE. The CDR3 is 12 amino acids. The CDR3 sequence is CASSVQGNTIYF. For the CDR3, the DNA is TGTGCCAGCAGCGTGCAGGGAAACACCATATATTTT.

This clone turned up a few times. The chain uses TRBV5-1 and TRBJ2-3, with 7 bases fitting TRBD2. Germline CDR1 SGHRS, CDR2 YFSETQ. The CDR3 contains 13 residues. V gave up 6 bases and J gave up 1 base; unmatched junction bases: 2. The CDR3 coding sequence is TGCGCCAGCATCCGGGAGGGCACAGATACGCAGTATTTT. Its translation is CASIREGTDTQYF.

The chain links TRBV30 to TRBJ2-7; TRBD2 matches at 9 bases. This CDR3 is built from 14 residues. Germline V lookup: CDR1 GTSNPN, CDR2 SVGIG (reference sequence). After removal of 4 bases from V and 3 bases from J, the junction contained 7 bases not matched to a gene. The DNA of the CDR3 is TGTGCCTGGACTACTGGGCGGGGGGGCTACGAGCAGTACTTC. Its protein product is CAWTTGRGGYEQYF.

The chain joins TRBV30 to TRBJ2-5; D gene unclear. The CDR3 spans 12 residues. Germline CDR1 is GTSNPN and CDR2 is SVGIG (reference sequence). Between the trimmed V and J ends, which lost 0 bases and 5 bases, there was a span of 7 bases. CDR3 loop: CAWSVDVETQYF. CDR3 DNA sequence: TGTGCCTGGAGTGTGGATGTTGAGACCCAGTACTTC.

The chain links TRBV30 to TRBJ2-7, with D possibly matching TRBD2 (6 bases). Trimming took 0 bases from V and 0 from J, leaving 18 bases between them. Germline assignment: CDR1 GTSNPN and CDR2 SVGIG (reference sequence). The CDR3 contains 17 residues. The CDR3 is CAWSVFPRDFRSYEQYF. The CDR3, as DNA: TGTGCCTGGAGTGTATTTCCTCGGGACTTTCGCTCCTACGAGCAGTACTTC. Full variable domain (missing parts from reference TRBV30 and TRBJ2-7): SQTIHQWPATLVQPVGSPLSLECTVEGTSNPNLYWYRQAAGRGLQLLFYSVGIGQISSEVPQNLSASRPQDRQFILSSKKLLLSDSGFYLCAWSVFPRDFRSYEQYFGPGTRLTVT.

In regard to this clone: The junction departs from the called germline gene at one end, perhaps through a read error. The V call is TRBV7-6, the J call TRBJ2-7, with 7 bases identical to TRBD2. This CDR3 has 16 residues. Looked up from germline, CDR1 is SGHVS and CDR2 is FNYEAQ. The CDR3: CASTLAHGGRGYEQYF. Here the CDR3 DNA reads TGTGCCAGCACCTTAGCCCATGGCGGGAGAGGGTACGAGCAGTACTTC. The full variable domain, its missing parts supplied by reference TRBV7-6 and TRBJ2-7, is GAGVSQSPRYKVTKRGQDVALRCDPISGHVSLYWYRQALGQGPEFLTYFNYEAQQDKSGLPNDRFSAERPEGSISTLTIQRTEQRDSAMYRCASTLAHGGRGYEQYFGPGTRLTVT.

This clone has only a few counts. Other DNA sequences from this sample encode an identical CDR3 as well. V is TRBV5-1 and J is TRBJ1-2, with a possible D match to TRBD1 (5 bases). The germline gives CDR1 SGHRS, CDR2 YFSETQ. The CDR3 is 14 residues long. V gave up 4 bases and J gave up 2 bases, with 12 bases separating them. The CDR3 region is CASSPGTPNYGYTF. The CDR3 bases are TGCGCCAGCAGCCCCGGGACGCCGAACTATGGCTACACCTTC.

The chain recombines TRBV6-6 with TRBJ2-5; D perhaps matches TRBD1 (6 bases). The CDR3 runs to 14 residues. Between the trimmed V and J ends, which lost 5 bases and 3 bases, there was a span of 13 bases. The germline gives CDR1 MNHNY, CDR2 SVGAGI (reference sequence). The CDR3 protein is CASSDAGAEETQYF. The DNA for the CDR3 is TGTGCCAGCAGTGACGCAGGGGCGGAAGAGACCCAGTACTTC.